One and the same sample provided the 29 T cell receptor beta chains below, sequenced in a study of blood T cell repertoires in COVID-19. The method was immunoSEQ multiplex PCR; TCRdb's version includes in-frame clones alone and lacks a portion of them. The sample includes under 200,000 clones, roughly 86% seen only once; the top ten take roughly 2.5%. The specimen sequenced was peripheral blood. The receptors were sampled from a man in his forties with active or convalescent COVID-19.

The chain combines TRBV9 with TRBJ2-1; 13 positions match TRBD2. V lost 1 base to trimming and J lost 8 bases; unmatched junction nucleotides: 6. The CDR3 sequence is 16 residues long. CDR1 is SGDLS and CDR2 is YYNGEE in the germline V gene. CDR3 DNA sequence: TGTGCCAGCAGCGTAAGCCGACTAGCGGGGGGCTATGAGCAGTTCTTC. Amino acids: CASSVSRLAGGYEQFF.

The V gene is TRBV6-4, the J gene TRBJ2-1, with D possibly being TRBD2 (5 bases). The length of the CDR3 is 15 residues. Trimming took 3 bases from V and 3 from J, leaving 12 bases between them. CDR1 is MRHNA and CDR2 is SNTAGT in the germline V gene. This CDR3 reads CASSEVGSGYNEQFF. Here the CDR3 DNA reads TGTGCCAGCAGTGAGGTCGGCAGCGGCTACAATGAGCAGTTCTTC.

The V call is TRBV11-2, the J call TRBJ1-6; a possible D gene is TRBD1 (5 bases). Looked up from germline, CDR1 is SGHAT and CDR2 is FQNNGV. V dropped 5 bases and J dropped 7 bases, with 12 bases sitting between them. The CDR3 is made up of 14 amino acids. CDR3 sequence reads: CASSIQGDNSPLHF. In nucleotides, the CDR3 is TGTGCCAGCAGCATCCAGGGTGACAATTCACCCCTCCACTTT.

V gene TRBV18 combines with J gene TRBJ2-7, with 9 positions matching TRBD2. The CDR3 runs 16 residues. Trimming at V came to 2 bases and at J to 4 bases, leaving 9 bases not matched to a gene. Germline V gives CDR1 KGHSH, CDR2 LQKENI. The CDR3, as DNA: TGTGCCAGCTCACCAGGCATCGTTAGCGGGGGTTACGAGCAGTACTTC. The encoded protein is CASSPGIVSGGYEQYF.

The chain uses TRBV5-1 and TRBJ1-6; 8 bases are a match to TRBD1. The CDR3 length is 16 residues. The V segment lost 4 bases and the J segment 7 bases; nucleotides outside the gene matches: 10. CDR1 is SGHRS, CDR2 YFSETQ, per germline. In nucleotides, the CDR3 is TGCGCCAGCAGCATCCCCTACAGGGGGGCAAATTCACCCCTCCACTTT. This translates into CASSIPYRGANSPLHF.

V and J are TRBV7-3 and TRBJ2-5; the match to TRBD1 covers 11 bases. CDR1 is SGHTA, CDR2 FQGTGA, per germline. With 4 bases clipped from V and 4 bases from J, the junction kept 2 bases outside the gene matches. This CDR3 has 14 residues. The DNA of the CDR3 is TGTGCCAGCAGCTCCGGGACAGGGGGAGAGACCCAGTACTTC. Translation gives CASSSGTGGETQYF.

Here the CDR3 DNA reads TGTGCCAGCAGCTCGACTAGACTCTCCGAGCAGTACTTC. It codes for CASSSTRLSEQYF. The chain is built from TRBV7-8 and TRBJ2-7, with D possibly being TRBD2 (6 bases). The CDR3 extends over 13 amino acids. CDR1 and CDR2 (germline): SGHVS, FQNEAQ. V gave up 4 bases and J gave up 6 bases, with 13 bases separating them.

V usage is TRBV19 and J usage is TRBJ1-1; no definite D call. Germline CDR1 and CDR2: LNHDA and SQIVND (reference sequence). The CDR3 contains 14 residues. V lost 3 bases, J lost 1 base, and 9 bases lay in between. The CDR3 nucleotides are TGTGCCAGTAGTATTTCCAGTGGGAACACTGAAGCTTTCTTT. Its protein product is CASSISSGNTEAFF. Using reference TRBV19 and TRBJ1-1 for the parts outside the CDR3, the full variable domain is DGGITQSPKYLFRKEGQNVTLSCEQNLNHDAMYWYRQDPGQGLRLIYYSQIVNDFQKGDIAEGYSVSREKKESFPLTVTSAQKNPTAFYLCASSISSGNTEAFFGQGTRLTVV.

This rearrangement joins TRBV3-1 (or the pseudogene TRBV3-2) to TRBJ1-1, with 7 bases lining up with TRBD1. Germline lookup yields CDR1 LGHDT and CDR2 YNNKEL (reference sequence). J lost 4 bases, V lost 6 bases, and 8 bases had no gene match. The CDR3 spans 14 residues. CDR3 sequence (DNA): TGTGCCAGCAGTAGACAGGGTGCCCCCACTGAAGCTTTCTTT. As protein: CASSRQGAPTEAFF.

This chain uses TRBV2 with TRBJ1-6; D unresolved. The CDR3 length is 16 residues. Per the germline V gene, CDR1 is SNHLY and CDR2 is FYNNEI. V gave up 8 bases and J gave up 7 bases, with 21 bases separating them. CDR3 in amino acids: CASERSGVVGNSPLHF. CDR3 sequence (DNA): TGTGCCAGCGAAAGATCCGGGGTAGTGGGGAATTCACCCCTCCACTTT.

This chain links TRBV5-6 with TRBJ1-5; the D gene is possibly TRBD1 (6 bases). Deletions cut 4 bases from V and 2 bases from J, with 10 bases between. The length of the CDR3 is 14 residues. Germline V lookup: CDR1 SGHDT, CDR2 YYEEEE. CDR3 residues: CASSLGQRNQPQHF. CDR3 DNA: TGTGCCAGCAGCCTTGGACAGCGCAATCAGCCCCAGCATTTT. Complete variable domain (other parts from reference TRBV5-6 and TRBJ1-5): DAGVTQSPTHLIKTRGQQVTLRCSPKSGHDTVSWYQQALGQGPQFIFQYYEEEERQRGNFPDRFSGHQFPNYSSELNVNALLLGDSALYLCASSLGQRNQPQHFGDGTRLSIL.

This sequence joins TRBV5-6 and TRBJ1-1; tentatively, D is TRBD1 (6 bases). Trimming removed 1 base from V and 8 bases from J, with 9 bases in between. The CDR3 has 12 residues. Germline V gene sequence: CDR1 SGHDT, CDR2 YYEEEE. CDR3 coding DNA: TGTGCCAGCAGCTTGTACAGGGAAGAAGCTTTCTTT. Residues: CASSLYREEAFF.

The genes are TRBV5-1 and TRBJ2-4; 7 positions match TRBD2. The germline V gene encodes CDR1 SGHRS and CDR2 YFSETQ. This CDR3 spans 17 amino acids. The V segment lost 2 bases and the J segment 0 bases; nucleotides outside the gene matches: 8. CDR3 region: CASSLGLVVGAKNIQYF. The DNA for the CDR3 is TGCGCCAGCAGCTTAGGACTAGTAGTAGGAGCCAAAAACATTCAGTACTTC.

CDR3 bases: TGTGCCAGCTCTCTGGGGGGACCGGTCAATCAGCCCCAGCATTTT. Protein product: CASSLGGPVNQPQHF. This sequence joins TRBV6-5 and TRBJ1-5; D perhaps matches TRBD1 (5 bases). V dropped 8 bases and J dropped 3 bases, with 17 bases sitting between them. The germline CDR1 and CDR2 sequences are MNHEY and SVGAGI. There are 15 residues in the CDR3.

The chain couples TRBV5-4 to TRBJ1-2; D unresolved. The CDR3 is made up of 13 amino acids. From germline, CDR1 is SGHNT and CDR2 YYREEE (reference sequence). Trimming left V 0 bases short and J 8 bases short, with 11 bases between. The DNA of the CDR3 is TGTGCCAGCAGCTTGGAGTGGGGAGGGGGCTACACCTTC. Protein product: CASSLEWGGGYTF.

Only one count was recorded for this clone. The rearrangement links TRBV6-5 to TRBJ1-1; TRBD1 agrees at 8 bases. V gave up 6 bases and J gave up 0 bases; unmatched junction bases: 3. The CDR3 is 14 amino acids. Germline V CDR1 and CDR2: MNHEY, SVGAGI. CDR3 region: CASRTGALNTEAFF. The CDR3 region has the DNA TGTGCCAGCAGGACAGGGGCGCTGAACACTGAAGCTTTCTTT.

This chain connects TRBV12-5 to TRBJ2-1; D perhaps matches TRBD1 (6 bases). CDR3 length: 16 amino acids. Germline V gene data show CDR1 as LGHNT and CDR2 as FRNRAP. V dropped 5 bases and J dropped 3 bases, with 17 bases sitting between them. As DNA, the CDR3 is TGTGCTAGTGGTCCCCCTACGACAGGCTACTACAATGAGCAGTTCTTC. Protein: CASGPPTTGYYNEQFF.

The chain combines TRBV7-9 with TRBJ2-1; 11 bases are shared with TRBD2. J was trimmed by 7 bases and V by 3 bases; bases with no gene match: 5. From germline, CDR1 is SEHNR and CDR2 FQNEAQ (reference sequence). This CDR3 has 15 residues. The CDR3 DNA reads TGTGCCAGCAGCTTGTATAGCGGGGGGGCGAATGAGCAGTTCTTC. Amino acids: CASSLYSGGANEQFF.

CDR3 region: CAWNRAGGNTEAFF. The DNA for the CDR3 is TGTGCCTGGAATCGGGCAGGGGGGAACACTGAAGCTTTCTTT. The J gene is TRBJ1-1, the V gene TRBV30; TRBD1 agrees at 7 bases. The V gene end was trimmed by 4 bases and the J gene end by 1 base; junction bases not matched to a gene: 6. The V gene's germline CDR1 is GTSNPN and CDR2 SVGIG (reference sequence). This CDR3 region has 14 residues.

V is TRBV7-9 and J is TRBJ2-1; 13 bases agree with TRBD2. Looked up from germline, CDR1 is SEHNR and CDR2 is FQNEAQ (reference sequence). CDR3 length equals 16 residues. V was pared by 5 bases and J by 4 bases, with 5 bases of the junction left unmatched. The CDR3 region is CASSLRLAGGYNEQFF. In DNA, the CDR3 is TGTGCCAGCAGCCTAAGACTAGCGGGGGGTTACAATGAGCAGTTCTTC.

This chain joins TRBV7-3 and TRBJ2-2, with 11 bases identical to TRBD2. V lost 5 bases, J lost 3 bases, and 17 bases stayed unmatched. Germline values: CDR1 SGHTA, CDR2 FQGTGA. The CDR3 has 20 amino acids. CDR3 sequence reads: CASSTHLVAGGPRHTGELFF. In DNA, the CDR3 is TGTGCCAGCAGCACTCATTTGGTAGCGGGGGGGCCACGACACACCGGGGAGCTGTTTTTT.

This chain links TRBV28 with TRBJ1-1, with D perhaps matching TRBD1 (6 bases). V lost 4 bases to trimming and J lost 1 base, with 13 bases between them. The CDR3 has 15 amino acids. Germline V gene sequence: CDR1 MDHEN, CDR2 SYDVKM. In DNA, the CDR3 is TGTGCCAGCAGTTCCGGGGGAGGGGGGAACACTGAAGCTTTCTTT. Its protein product is CASSSGGGGNTEAFF.

The V gene is TRBV7-2, the J gene TRBJ1-3, with D perhaps matching TRBD1 (6 bases). Trimming took off 4 bases at V and 3 bases at J, with 22 bases between the two ends. CDR1 is SGHTA, CDR2 FQGNSA, per germline. The CDR3 consists of 18 residues. CDR3 in amino acids: CASSSTTDRRSFGNTIYF. CDR3 nucleotide sequence: TGTGCCAGCAGCTCGACCACTGACAGGCGGTCGTTTGGAAACACCATATATTTT.

The gene calls are TRBV30 and TRBJ1-5; the D gene is possibly TRBD1 (6 bases). This CDR3 contains 13 residues. The V and J ends lost 0 bases and 5 bases respectively, with 8 bases between them. CDR1 GTSNPN and CDR2 SVGIG come from the germline V gene (reference sequence). This CDR3 is CAWSVQGDQPQHF. CDR3 coding DNA: TGTGCCTGGAGTGTACAGGGCGATCAGCCCCAGCATTTT.

The chain has TRBV10-2 and TRBJ1-5, with TRBD1 identical over 8 bases. CDR1 WSHSY and CDR2 SAAADI come from the germline V gene. The CDR3 length is 17 residues. V lost 5 bases, J lost 6 bases, and 15 bases stayed unmatched. The CDR3 nucleotides are TGCGCCAGCAGTACCAACTTCGAGACAGGGGCTGGTCAGCCCCAGCATTTT. It encodes CASSTNFETGAGQPQHF.

The chain combines TRBV7-2 with TRBJ1-1; 8 bases match TRBD1. J lost 0 bases, V lost 3 bases, and 3 bases had no gene match. Germline CDR1 is SGHTA and CDR2 is FQGNSA. This CDR3 region has 15 residues. This chain's CDR3 is CASSFGQGVNTEAFF. CDR3 nucleotides: TGTGCCAGCAGCTTCGGACAGGGAGTGAACACTGAAGCTTTCTTT.

The J gene is TRBJ1-2, the V gene TRBV6-1; weak D call: TRBD1 (5 bases). Germline V gives CDR1 MNHNS, CDR2 SASEGT. This CDR3 spans 16 amino acids. Trimming left V 0 bases short and J 2 bases short, with 13 bases between. The CDR3 DNA sequence: TGTGCCAGCAGTGAAGCGCGGGGGTTGGGGAACTATGGCTACACCTTC. It is translated as CASSEARGLGNYGYTF.

The J gene is TRBJ2-5, the V gene TRBV30; D is unresolved. The V end was cut by 0 bases, the J end by 5 bases, with 4 bases between. This CDR3 is 11 amino acids long. In germline, CDR1 is GTSNPN, CDR2 SVGIG (reference sequence). The CDR3 protein is CAWSVLETQYF. CDR3 DNA: TGTGCCTGGAGTGTACTCGAGACCCAGTACTTC.

This clone came up a few times. This chain uses TRBV4-2 with TRBJ1-2, with TRBD1 matching 7 bases. Germline V gives CDR1 LGHNA, CDR2 YNFKEQ. This CDR3 has 15 residues. V lost 4 bases to trimming and J lost 8 bases; unmatched junction nucleotides: 13. CDR3 sequence reads: CASSLDREGPRGYTF. The CDR3 DNA is TGTGCCAGCAGCCTCGACAGGGAAGGGCCGAGGGGCTACACCTTC.